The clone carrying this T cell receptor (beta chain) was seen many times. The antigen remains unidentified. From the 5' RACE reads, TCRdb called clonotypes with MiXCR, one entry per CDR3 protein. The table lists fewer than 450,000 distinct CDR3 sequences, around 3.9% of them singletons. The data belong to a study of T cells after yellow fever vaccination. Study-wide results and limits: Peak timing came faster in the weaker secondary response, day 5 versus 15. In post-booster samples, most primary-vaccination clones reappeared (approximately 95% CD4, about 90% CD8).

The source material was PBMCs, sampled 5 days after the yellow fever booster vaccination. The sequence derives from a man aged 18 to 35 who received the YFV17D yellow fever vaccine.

The CDR3 loop reads CASSFFTTSGAYEQYF. In DNA, the CDR3 is TGCGCCAGCAGCTTTTTCACGACTAGCGGGGCCTACGAGCAGTACTTC. The chain is built from TRBV5-1 and TRBJ2-7; 11 bases line up with TRBD2. Unmatched junction bases numbered 6, after V lost 2 bases and J lost 2 bases. Germline V gene data show CDR1 as SGHRS and CDR2 as YFSETQ. The CDR3 runs 16 residues.